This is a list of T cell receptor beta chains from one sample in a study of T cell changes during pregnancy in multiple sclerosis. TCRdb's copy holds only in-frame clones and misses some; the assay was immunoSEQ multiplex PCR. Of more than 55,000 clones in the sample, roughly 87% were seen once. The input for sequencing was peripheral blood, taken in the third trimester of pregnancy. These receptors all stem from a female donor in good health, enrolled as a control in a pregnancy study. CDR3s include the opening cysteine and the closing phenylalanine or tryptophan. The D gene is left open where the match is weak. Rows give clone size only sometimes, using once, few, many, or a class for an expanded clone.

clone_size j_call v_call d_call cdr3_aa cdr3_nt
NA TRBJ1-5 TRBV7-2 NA CASSPRGSSNQPQHF TGTGCCAGCAGCCCAAGGGGGAGTAGCAATCAGCCCCAGCATTTT
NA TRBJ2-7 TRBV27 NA CASSLSRAPLEQYF TGTGCCAGCAGTTTATCGAGGGCACCCCTCGAGCAGTACTTC
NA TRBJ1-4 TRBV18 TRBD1 CASSPRTGPNEKLFF TGTGCCAGCTCACCACGGACAGGCCCTAATGAAAAACTGTTTTTT
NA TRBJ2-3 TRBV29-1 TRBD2 CSVTSGGEGTQYF TGCAGCGTGACTAGCGGGGGGGAGGGTACGCAGTATTTT
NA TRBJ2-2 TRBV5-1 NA CASSQITNGELFF TGCGCCAGCAGCCAGATCACAAACGGGGAGCTGTTTTTT
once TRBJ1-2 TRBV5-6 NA CASREGGEGYGYTF TGTGCCAGCAGAGAGGGCGGGGAGGGCTATGGCTACACCTTC
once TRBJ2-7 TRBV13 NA CASSLGGRVYEQYF TGTGCCAGCAGCTTAGGCGGCAGGGTCTACGAGCAGTACTTC
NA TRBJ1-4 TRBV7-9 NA CASSLSTGEKLFF TGTGCCAGCAGCTTATCTACGGGAGAAAAACTGTTTTTT
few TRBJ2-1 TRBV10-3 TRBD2 CANGLAENNEQFF TGTGCCAACGGACTAGCGGAAAACAATGAGCAGTTCTTC
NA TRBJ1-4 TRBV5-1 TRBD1 CASSLQGEGEKLFF TGCGCCAGCAGCTTGCAGGGGGAAGGGGAAAAACTGTTTTTT
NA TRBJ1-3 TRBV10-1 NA CASSGHSGNTIYF TGCGCCAGCAGTGGGCACTCTGGAAACACCATATATTTT
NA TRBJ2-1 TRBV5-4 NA CASSLEQGGNEQFF TGTGCCAGCAGCTTAGAGCAGGGGGGCAATGAGCAGTTCTTC
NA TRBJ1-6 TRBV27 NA CASSLVGAGSPLHF TGTGCCAGCAGTTTAGTAGGGGCAGGTTCACCCCTCCACTTT
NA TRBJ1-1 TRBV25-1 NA CASSVGVGEAFF TGTGCCAGCAGTGTCGGGGTCGGTGAAGCTTTCTTT
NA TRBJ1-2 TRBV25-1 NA CATRGQSGYGYTF TGTGCCACCCGCGGACAGTCAGGCTATGGCTACACCTTC
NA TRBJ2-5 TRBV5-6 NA CASSSGGSGETQYF TGTGCCAGCAGCTCCGGGGGAAGTGGGGAGACCCAGTACTTC
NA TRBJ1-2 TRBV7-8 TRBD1 CASSAGQNYGYTF TGTGCCAGCAGCGCGGGACAGAACTATGGCTACACCTTC
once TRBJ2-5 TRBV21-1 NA CASGLAGEGHSYQETQYF TGTGCCAGCGGGCTAGCGGGAGAGGGGCATTCGTACCAAGAGACCCAGTACTTC
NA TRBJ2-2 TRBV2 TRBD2 CASSATRYGGRTGELFF TGTGCCAGCAGCGCGACTCGATACGGGGGGAGGACCGGGGAGCTGTTTTTT
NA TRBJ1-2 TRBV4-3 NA CASSQDDRTVANYGYTF TGCGCCAGCAGCCAAGACGATCGGACAGTAGCTAACTATGGCTACACCTTC
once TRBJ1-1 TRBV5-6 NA CASSADRPMNTEAFF TGTGCCAGCAGCGCTGACAGACCGATGAACACTGAAGCTTTCTTT
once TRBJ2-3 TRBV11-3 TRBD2 CASSEGTSGSDTQYF TGTGCCAGCAGCGAAGGGACTAGCGGGAGCGATACGCAGTATTTT
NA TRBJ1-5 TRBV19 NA CASRDIDQPQHF TGTGCCAGTAGGGACATTGATCAGCCCCAGCATTTT
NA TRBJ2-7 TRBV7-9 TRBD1 CASSSSRTGQGYEQYF TGTGCCAGCAGCTCTAGTAGGACGGGACAGGGCTACGAGCAGTACTTC
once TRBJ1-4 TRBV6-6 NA CASSTKGHLNEKLFF TGTGCCAGCAGTACTAAGGGACACCTTAATGAAAAACTGTTTTTT
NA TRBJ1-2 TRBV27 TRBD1 CASSFPTGVGYTF TGTGCCAGCAGTTTCCCGACAGGGGTTGGCTACACCTTC
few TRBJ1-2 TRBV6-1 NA CASSGGTPNYGYTF TGTGCCAGCAGTGGAGGGACACCGAACTATGGCTACACCTTC
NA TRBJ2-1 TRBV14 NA CASSLSWNEQFF TGTGCCAGCAGCCTAAGCTGGAATGAGCAGTTCTTC
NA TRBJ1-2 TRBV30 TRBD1 CANRDRGSYGYTF TGTGCCAACCGGGACAGGGGGAGCTATGGCTACACCTTC
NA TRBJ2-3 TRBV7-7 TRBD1 CASSSQGDTQYF TGTGCTAGCAGCTCACAGGGGGATACGCAGTATTTT
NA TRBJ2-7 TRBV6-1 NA CASSEPDNYEQYF TGTGCCAGCAGTGAACCAGACAACTACGAGCAGTACTTC
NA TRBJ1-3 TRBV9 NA CASSVAGGNTIYF TGTGCCAGCAGCGTCGCGGGGGGAAACACCATATATTTT
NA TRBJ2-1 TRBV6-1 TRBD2 CASSEVVTSGSVNEQFF TGTGCCAGCAGTGAAGTAGTCACTAGCGGGAGTGTCAATGAGCAGTTCTTC
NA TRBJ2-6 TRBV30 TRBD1 CAWIFNGQGSPGANVLTF TGTGCCTGGATTTTCAACGGACAGGGAAGTCCTGGGGCCAACGTCCTGACTTTC
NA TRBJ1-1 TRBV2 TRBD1 CASGGQGAIEAFF TGTGCCAGCGGAGGACAGGGGGCTATTGAAGCTTTCTTT
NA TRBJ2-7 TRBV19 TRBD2 CASQLAGGYEQYF TGTGCCAGCCAGTTGGCGGGAGGTTACGAGCAGTACTTC
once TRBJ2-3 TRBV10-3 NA CAISISISNTQYF TGTGCCATCAGCATTAGTATTTCGAATACGCAGTATTTT
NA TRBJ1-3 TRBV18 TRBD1 CASSPKQGQGGNTIYF TGTGCCAGCTCACCAAAACAAGGACAGGGAGGAAACACCATATATTTT
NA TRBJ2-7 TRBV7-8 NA CASSLAEQLYEQYF TGTGCCAGCAGCTTAGCGGAACAGCTTTACGAGCAGTACTTC
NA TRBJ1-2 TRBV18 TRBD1 CASSPPGQGAKGYTF TGTGCCAGCTCACCCCCGGGACAGGGGGCGAAAGGCTACACCTTC
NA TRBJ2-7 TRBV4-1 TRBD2 CASSPSGGFSYEQYF TGCGCCAGCAGTCCTAGCGGGGGTTTTTCCTACGAGCAGTACTTC
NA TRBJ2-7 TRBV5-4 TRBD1 CASSGRTGGSSYEQYF TGTGCCAGCAGCGGTCGGACAGGGGGATCCTCCTACGAGCAGTACTTC
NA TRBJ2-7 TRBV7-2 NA CASSPGHSYEQYF TGTGCCAGCAGCCCGGGACACTCCTACGAGCAGTACTTC
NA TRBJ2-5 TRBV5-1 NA CASSLAGDGTQYF TGCGCCAGCAGCTTGGCAGGGGACGGGACCCAGTACTTC
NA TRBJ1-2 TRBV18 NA CASSPAGQGYTF TGTGCCAGCTCACCGGCAGGGCAAGGCTACACCTTC
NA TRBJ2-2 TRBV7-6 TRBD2 CANGPLAGPNTGELFF TGTGCCAACGGGCCGCTAGCGGGACCGAACACCGGGGAGCTGTTTTTT
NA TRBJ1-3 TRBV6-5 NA CASSYGQGSGNTIYF TGTGCCAGCAGTTACGGGCAGGGATCTGGAAACACCATATATTTT
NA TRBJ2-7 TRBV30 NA CAWSGVAYEQYF TGTGCCTGGTCAGGGGTGGCCTACGAGCAGTACTTC
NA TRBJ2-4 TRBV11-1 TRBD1 CASSPGTGKNIQYF TGTGCCAGCAGCCCCGGGACAGGCAAAAACATTCAGTACTTC
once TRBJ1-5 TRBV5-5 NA CASSFRLNSNQPQHF TGTGCCAGCAGCTTTCGACTGAATAGCAATCAGCCCCAGCATTTT
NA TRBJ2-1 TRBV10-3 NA CAIRGGLFNEQFF TGTGCCATCAGGGGTGGACTTTTCAATGAGCAGTTCTTC